This T cell receptor (beta chain) is from a study of control samples from healthy donors and cancer patients (dated by TCRdb to the early 2020s). The germline V gene gives CDR1 as MNHEY and CDR2 as SVGEGT. The CDR3 goes from the cysteine to the phenylalanine over 12 residues. The DNA shown is the 36-base CDR3, in frame from base 1. This clone showed up just a few times. The antigen it binds to is not known. One end of the junction varies from germline; a read error may be responsible. The library was built by means of the immunoSEQ multiplex PCR assay. TCRdb stores this immuneACCESS table with in-frame sequences only. Part of the clones is absent; in the studies checked, under half of the shortfall reflects unresolved V genes, and no reason is known for the rest. The sample profile shows 150,000 to 200,000 clones; approximately 94% of them were found once. Of the sample, 1.3% to 1.5% is held by the ten largest clones.

The sequenced sample consisted of blood. The rearranged chain carries TRBV6-2 or TRBV6-3 and TRBJ1-2, and perhaps TRBD1 as D gene, on 6 matching bases. The clonotype comes from a woman younger than 30 in good health. For the CDR3, the sequence is CASSRTAAFRGF. At the DNA level, the sequence is TGTGCCAGCAGTCGGACAGCGGCTTTTCGTGGCTTC.